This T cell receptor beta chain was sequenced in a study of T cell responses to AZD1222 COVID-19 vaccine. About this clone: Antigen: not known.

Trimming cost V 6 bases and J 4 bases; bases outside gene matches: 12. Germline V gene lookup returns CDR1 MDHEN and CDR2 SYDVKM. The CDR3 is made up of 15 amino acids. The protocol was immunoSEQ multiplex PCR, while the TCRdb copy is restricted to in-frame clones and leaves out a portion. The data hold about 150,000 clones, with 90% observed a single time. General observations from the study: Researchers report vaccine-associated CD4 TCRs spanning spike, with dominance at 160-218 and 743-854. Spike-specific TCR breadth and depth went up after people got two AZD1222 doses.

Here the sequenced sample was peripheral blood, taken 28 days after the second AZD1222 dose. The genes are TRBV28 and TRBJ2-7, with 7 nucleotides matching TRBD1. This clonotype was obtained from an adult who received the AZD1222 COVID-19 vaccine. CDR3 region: CASRPQGRVKYEQYF. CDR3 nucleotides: TGTGCCAGCAGACCACAGGGGCGAGTAAAATACGAGCAGTACTTC.